The 22 T cell receptor beta chains reported below all come from one sample, sequenced in a study of yellow fever vaccine responses in identical twins. TCRdb ran MiXCR on the RT-PCR reads and lists one entry per CDR3 protein. The data hold about 10,000 distinct CDR3 sequences, with over 65% observed a single time. Here the sequenced sample was T cells from blood (PBMCs), unsorted or a sorted subset (not recorded which), taken before or after yellow fever vaccination (not recorded which). The receptor source for this set is a woman aged 18-29 years who received the yellow fever vaccine.

This clonotype was detected only once. The V and J genes are TRBV28 and TRBJ2-7, with a weak D call TRBD1 (6 bases). Trimming stripped 2 bases from V and 2 bases from J, with 19 bases between. The CDR3 sequence is 17 residues long. CDR1 is MDHEN, CDR2 SYDVKM, per germline. The CDR3 DNA follows: TGTGCCAGCAGTTTACGCTCGGGACAACCTAAGCCCTACGAGCAGTACTTC. Its protein product is CASSLRSGQPKPYEQYF.

The V gene is TRBV10-3, the J gene TRBJ1-1; D may be TRBD1 (6 bases). V lost 4 bases to trimming and J lost 6 bases, with 12 bases between them. This CDR3 region has 13 residues. Germline V gene sequence: CDR1 ENHRY, CDR2 SYGVKD. The CDR3 protein is CAISGTGRAEAFF. CDR3 nucleotides: TGTGCCATCAGTGGTACAGGGAGGGCTGAAGCTTTCTTT.

This chain joins TRBV20-1 and TRBJ2-5; TRBD1 aligns across 7 bases. The CDR3 consists of 13 residues. Germline CDR1 DFQATT, CDR2 SNEGSKA (reference sequence). The V segment lost 3 bases and the J segment 5 bases; nucleotides outside the gene matches: 6. The CDR3 is CSARGRGLETQYF. DNA of the CDR3: TGCAGTGCTAGGGGAAGGGGGCTTGAGACCCAGTACTTC.

The chain is built from TRBV5-1 and TRBJ2-1; no firm D call. The V end lost 3 bases, the J end lost 4 bases, and 11 bases lay between the germline ends. The CDR3 is 14 amino acids. Looked up from germline, CDR1 is SGHRS and CDR2 is YFSETQ. In nucleotides, the CDR3 is TGCGCCAGCAGCTCCCCGCCCGGATACAATGAGCAGTTCTTC. Protein sequence: CASSSPPGYNEQFF.

This clonotype was observed once. The rearrangement joins TRBV5-1 to TRBJ2-4, with 8 positions matching TRBD2. Germline lookup yields CDR1 SGHRS and CDR2 YFSETQ. The CDR3 has 17 residues. V dropped 5 bases and J dropped 8; count of bases not matched to a gene: 18. CDR3 sequence (DNA): TGCGCCAGCAGGCCGACGTACGGGGGGGCCGATGTAGACATTCAGTACTTC. Protein product: CASRPTYGGADVDIQYF. The complete variable domain, with remaining parts taken from reference TRBV5-1 and TRBJ2-4, reads KAGVTQTPRYLIKTRGQQVTLSCSPISGHRSVSWYQQTPGQGLQFLFEYFSETQRNKGNFPGRFSGRQFSNSRSEMNVSTLELGDSALYLCASRPTYGGADVDIQYFGAGTRLSVL.

The chain links TRBV28 to TRBJ1-2; 8 nucleotides agree with TRBD1. This CDR3 is 15 amino acids long. Germline V lookup: CDR1 MDHEN, CDR2 SYDVKM. V lost 1 base and J lost 4; bases outside the gene matches: 5. CDR3: CASSLFGRGPYGYTF. CDR3 in DNA: TGTGCCAGCAGTTTATTTGGCAGGGGGCCCTATGGCTACACCTTC.

The genes are TRBV20-1 and TRBJ2-7, with D maybe TRBD2 (6 bases). Trimming removed 5 bases at V and 2 bases at J, with 19 bases between. Germline CDR1 and CDR2: DFQATT and SNEGSKA (reference sequence). CDR3 length: 15 amino acids. Here the CDR3 DNA reads TGCAGTGCTGGACCACCGAATAGCGGAACCTACGAGCAGTACTTC. Protein: CSAGPPNSGTYEQYF.

This chain uses TRBV28 with TRBJ2-5; no firm D call. V lost 4 bases to trimming and J lost 2 bases, with 5 bases between them. From germline, CDR1 is MDHEN and CDR2 SYDVKM. The CDR3 loop spans 12 amino acids. The CDR3 DNA reads as TGTGCCAGCAGTTCTATTCAAGAGACCCAGTACTTC. Encoded protein: CASSSIQETQYF.

CDR3 bases: TGCGCCAGCAGCCAGCCGAGGGGGCAATCCTATAATTCACCCCTCCACTTT. It translates to CASSQPRGQSYNSPLHF. The rearrangement uses TRBV4-1 and TRBJ1-6, with 7 positions matching TRBD1. The CDR3 is 17 amino acids. Per the germline V gene, CDR1 is MGHRA and CDR2 is YSYEKL. The ends lost 3 bases at V and 1 base at J; junction bases unmatched: 6.

This rearrangement joins TRBV18 to TRBJ1-6; D not resolved. The ends were cut back, 6 bases at V and 0 bases at J, with 15 bases in the middle. This CDR3 spans 17 amino acids. Germline CDR1 is KGHSH and CDR2 is LQKENI. The CDR3: CASSPYGQSSYNSPLHF. The CDR3 coding sequence is TGTGCCAGCTCGCCCTATGGGCAGAGCTCCTATAATTCACCCCTCCACTTT.

The chain employs TRBV15 and TRBJ2-7; D gene ambiguous. The CDR3 extends over 14 amino acids. V shed 0 bases and J shed 1 base, with 7 bases lying between them. The V gene's germline CDR1 is LNHNV and CDR2 YYDKDF (reference sequence). This CDR3 is CATSREAKSYEQYV. Here the CDR3 DNA reads TGTGCCACCAGCAGAGAGGCCAAATCCTACGAGCAGTACGTC.

The genes are TRBV4-1 and TRBJ1-2, with unresolved D. Trimming pared 0 bases from V and 2 bases from J, leaving 4 bases between. Germline CDR1 MGHRA, CDR2 YSYEKL. CDR3 length: 13 amino acids. The CDR3 is CASSQEYNYGYTF. The CDR3 DNA reads TGCGCCAGCAGCCAAGAGTACAACTATGGCTACACCTTC.

The chain carries TRBV2 and TRBJ2-1, with D possibly matching TRBD1 (6 bases). V lost 4 bases, J lost 4 bases, and 11 bases lay in between. Germline CDR1 and CDR2: SNHLY and FYNNEI. This CDR3 region has 14 residues. The CDR3 nucleotides read TGTGCCAGCAGTGGGGACATTTGGTACAATGAGCAGTTCTTC. Translation: CASSGDIWYNEQFF.

The chain recombines TRBV28 with TRBJ2-2; TRBD2 aligns across 9 bases. V lost 5 bases, J lost 0 bases, and 4 bases stayed unmatched. The CDR3 has 16 residues. Germline V CDR1 and CDR2: MDHEN, SYDVKM. CDR3 DNA sequence: TGTGCCAGCAGTCCGGCTAGCGGGGCGAACACCGGGGAGCTGTTTTTT. Amino acids: CASSPASGANTGELFF.

The gene calls are TRBV20-1 and TRBJ2-7, with TRBD2 matching 8 bases. V lost 4 bases to trimming and J lost 7 bases; unmatched junction nucleotides: 9. CDR1 is DFQATT and CDR2 is SNEGSKA in the germline V gene (reference sequence). The CDR3 has 13 residues. The CDR3 region is CSAISGSEGEQYF. The CDR3 DNA is TGCAGTGCTATCAGCGGGAGTGAGGGAGAGCAGTACTTC.

The genes are TRBV6-1 and TRBJ2-3; 10 nucleotides align to TRBD2. V lost 6 bases to trimming and J lost 5 bases; unmatched junction nucleotides: 5. The CDR3 spans 14 residues. Germline V gene lookup returns CDR1 MNHNS and CDR2 SASEGT. The CDR3 nucleotides are TGTGCCAGCAGCCTAGCGGGGGAAGGAGATACGCAGTATTTT. Encoded protein: CASSLAGEGDTQYF.

V gene TRBV29-1 combines with J gene TRBJ2-1; TRBD1 matches at 9 bases. The CDR3 is 14 residues long. J gave up 7 bases and V 2 bases, and 6 bases lay outside the gene matches. Germline V CDR1 and CDR2: SQVTM, ANQGSEA. In nucleotides, the CDR3 is TGCAGCGTTGAATTAACGACAGGGGGAAATGAGCAGTTCTTC. Translation gives CSVELTTGGNEQFF.

This clonotype was counted between two and nine times. The genes are TRBV5-6 and TRBJ1-5; D is perhaps TRBD1 (5 bases). Germline CDR1 reads SGHDT; CDR2 reads YYEEEE. This CDR3 region has 13 residues. Deletions cut 3 bases from V and 6 bases from J, with 10 bases between. The DNA for the CDR3 is TGTGCCAGCAGCTGGGGGACGTTTCAGCCCCAGCATTTT. It yields the protein CASSWGTFQPQHF.

The V call is TRBV19, the J call TRBJ2-7; D might be TRBD1 or TRBD2, each matching 5 bases. Germline lookup yields CDR1 LNHDA and CDR2 SQIVND (reference sequence). The CDR3 sequence is 15 residues long. Trimming removed 6 bases at V and 2 bases at J, with 17 bases between. In DNA form, the CDR3 reads TGTGCCAGTAGCCCACGGGATGGGGCCCCCTACGAGCAGTACTTC. It encodes CASSPRDGAPYEQYF.

This chain links TRBV15 with TRBJ2-3; 10 bases are a match to TRBD2. V dropped 3 bases and J dropped 6; count of bases not matched to a gene: 18. Germline-derived CDR1 and CDR2 are LNHNV and YYDKDF (reference sequence). This CDR3 region has 19 residues. The CDR3 bases are TGTGCCACCAGCAGGCGCAGATTGAGGCCTAGCGGGAGTTCTGATACGCAGTATTTT. Residues: CATSRRRLRPSGSSDTQYF. Full variable domain (rest looked up from reference TRBV15 and TRBJ2-3): DAMVIQNPRYQVTQFGKPVTLSCSQTLNHNVMYWYQQKSSQAPKLLFHYYDKDFNNEADTPDNFQSRRPNTSFCFLDIRSPGLGDTAMYLCATSRRRLRPSGSSDTQYFGPGTRLTVL.

The chain couples TRBV7-2 to TRBJ1-2; TRBD1 might be the D (5 bases). The V gene lost 3 bases and the J gene lost 4 bases, with 15 bases spanning the gap. The CDR3 runs to 15 residues. Germline V gene sequence: CDR1 SGHTA, CDR2 FQGNSA. For the CDR3, the DNA is TGTGCCAGCAGCTTTTCCGGGGCGCAGTTCTATGGCTACACCTTC. Residues: CASSFSGAQFYGYTF.

The rearrangement links TRBV27 to TRBJ1-1, with D maybe TRBD1 (5 bases). Trimming cost V 9 bases and J 0 bases, with 14 bases left between them. The germline gives CDR1 MNHEY, CDR2 SMNVEV (reference sequence). CDR3 size: 14 residues. CDR3 DNA sequence: TGTGCCAGTAGGCGGACACAAATGAACACTGAAGCTTTCTTT. Protein product: CASRRTQMNTEAFF.